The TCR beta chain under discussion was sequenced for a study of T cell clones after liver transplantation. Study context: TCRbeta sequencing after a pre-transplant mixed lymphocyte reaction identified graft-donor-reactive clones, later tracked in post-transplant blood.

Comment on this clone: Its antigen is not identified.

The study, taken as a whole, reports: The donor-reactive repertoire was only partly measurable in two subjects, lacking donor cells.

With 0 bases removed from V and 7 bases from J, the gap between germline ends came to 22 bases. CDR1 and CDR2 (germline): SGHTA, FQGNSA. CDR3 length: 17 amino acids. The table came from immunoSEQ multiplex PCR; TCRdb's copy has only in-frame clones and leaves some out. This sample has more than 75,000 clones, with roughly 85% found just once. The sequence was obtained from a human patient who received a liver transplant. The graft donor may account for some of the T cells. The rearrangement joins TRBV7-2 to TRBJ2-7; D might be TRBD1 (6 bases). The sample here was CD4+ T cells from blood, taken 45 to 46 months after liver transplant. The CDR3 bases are TGTGCCAGCAGCTTAGCCACTTACCTATGGACAGACCGGGAGCAGTACTTC. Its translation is CASSLATYLWTDREQYF.